The T cell receptor (beta chain) described here comes from a study of blood T cell repertoires in COVID-19 (TCRdb year 2020). As for the study more broadly: Collaborator samples came from the United States, Italy and Spain and covered acute and convalescent phases of COVID-19. The prospective study material was composed of cDNA or gDNA derived from T cells, B-cell-depleted T cells, or PBMCs. Deeply sampled blood TCRbeta repertoires from subjects exposed to, actively infected with, or recovered from COVID-19 were included in the dataset. A freely available public database, intended as a resource for researchers studying the immune response to SARS-CoV-2, is where the repertoires were released. The samples were drawn from the first 160 participants of the ongoing ImmuneRACE study and from 1,254 subjects provided by 6 global collaborators. Sample metadata almost always included a de-identified subject ID, COVID-19 status, age in years and sex. Where available, HLA class I and class II types were obtained from metadata supplied by the sample provider rather than from assay-based typing. The study at large found these results: The amount of clinical and demographic metadata varied by source and participant and was provided uncurated.

The collaborating institutions used their own protocols to collect whole blood in K2EDTA tubes. For TCRbeta analysis, collaborators shipped samples as frozen whole blood, isolated PBMCs, or DNA extracted from either of those sample types. The immunoSEQ Assay, a bias-controlled multiplex PCR, was used to amplify TCRbeta CDR3 regions from genomic DNA. On the authors' methods: The number of nucleated cells in each sample was estimated from the amplification of reference gene primers within the assay. To quantify the absolute abundance of each unique TCRbeta CDR3 rearrangement, sequence reads were collapsed and filtered. For each sample, productive Simpson clonality was calculated by taking the square root of Simpson's diversity index across productive rearrangements. The table comes from immuneACCESS by way of TCRdb, which keeps in-frame sequences with V and J called. Part of the clones is missing from these tables; in studies checked, under half for an unresolved V gene and the rest for unknown reasons. D and trimming were read from the DNA, whereas the V and J calls and clone size are those reported in that table. The table for this sample lists 70,000 to 90,000 clones; roughly 82% of them were counted only once. Of the sample, about 11% falls within the top ten clones.

Based on the germline V gene, the CDR1 and CDR2 sequences are MNHNS and SASEGT. Trimming takes 3 bases off V and 1 base off J; junction bases not matched to a gene: 2. The CDR3 runs 15 residues from the cysteine to the phenylalanine. The entry retains the CDR3 DNA only, 45 bases that are in frame from base 1. Concerning this clone: Its antigen target is currently unknown. No clone much larger than this one lies a single base away; base qualities are absent.

The sequence derives from a human donor in a cohort sampled during active COVID-19. The V and J genes are TRBV6-1 and TRBJ2-3; TRBD2 aligns with 9 central bases. Sequencing was performed on peripheral blood. The CDR3 reads CASSDSGGRTDTQYF. Read as DNA, the sequence is TGTGCCAGCAGTGATAGCGGGGGACGCACAGATACGCAGTATTTT.